One TCR beta chain is described in this entry. A library of TCRbeta sequences, prepared with unique molecular identifiers, was generated. TCRdb fed the PCR reads into MiXCR, producing one record per CDR3 protein. The table has fewer than 400,000 distinct CDR3 sequences, roughly 20% seen once. This record belongs to a study of T-cell reconstitution after alpha-beta-depleted transplantation in children. The source was PBMCs from the stem cell graft donor, collected from the stem cell graft. The clonotype originates from a human donor who donated a stem cell graft to a child with acute myeloid leukemia.

DNA of the CDR3: TGTGCCAGCGGACCGGGACTACCGACCGAGCAGTTCTTC. Translated, it gives CASGPGLPTEQFF. The V call is TRBV11-1, the J call TRBJ2-1, with TRBD2 identical over 7 bases. V dropped 8 bases and J dropped 10; count of bases not matched to a gene: 11. The CDR3 is 13 residues long. Looked up from germline, CDR1 is SGHAT and CDR2 is FQDESV (reference sequence).